The present T cell receptor (beta chain) was sequenced within a study of blood T cells in healthy people across ages (dated by TCRdb to between 2015 and 2017). Regarding the complete study: In model experiments, roughly one uniquely barcoded TCR beta cDNA molecule per two T cells was captured by template switching. Age-related changes in TCR beta repertoire diversity were measured in the study by deep sequencing normalized with unique cDNA molecular identifiers. To avoid experimental bias, donors of different ages were distributed randomly across sequencing lanes. For two donors (one aged 18 to 29 and one aged 80 or older), the study analyzed two additional independent replicas of 1 million unique cDNA reads from the same blood draw. Donors were grouped into four age groups: young (average 16 years), middle-aged (roughly 38), aged (about 59) and long-lived (about 82). Results the study describes overall, beyond this receptor: Observed TCR beta diversity per million T cells fell roughly linearly with age, and a significant reduction was already apparent by age roughly 40. Conclusive comparison of naive and antigen-experienced compartments was prevented by the profiling of bulk unsorted PBMCs. Estimates of total diversity based on one million sequenced T cells were considered lower bounds and underestimates. Donor CMV infection status was unknown, potentially confounding age-related changes in expanded clonotypes. Compared with the aged group, the long-lived group had more naive CD4+ T cells, fewer expanded clones and increased TCR diversity, a pattern suggesting age selection. The percentage of naive T cells measured by flow cytometry correlated strongly with observed TCR beta diversity.

CDR1 and CDR2 are drawn from the germline V gene: MNHNS, SASEGT. Relative to germline, V is missing 3 bases and J is missing 13 bases, with 7 bases of the junction outside any gene match. The CDR3 runs 12 residues from the cysteine to the phenylalanine. Only the CDR3 region is kept as DNA, spanning 36 bases read in frame from base 1. This clonotype has just a few counts. There is no known antigen for this receptor. Base qualities are not recorded, but no much larger clone differs from it by a single base. The library came from 5' RACE. TCRdb records Illumina HiSeq 2500 as the sequencer. A second PCR of roughly 6 to 11 cycles was run with a J-beta primer mix and a sample-barcoded 5' primer. A unique molecular identifier was introduced onto each TCR beta cDNA molecule by a template-switch 5' adaptor carrying 12 random nucleotides. Each sample yielded at least 3 million CDR3-containing paired-end reads. The Mint cDNA synthesis kit, primed by a TRBC-specific oligonucleotide, was used to synthesize first-strand cDNA from all RNA. Following uracil-DNA glycosylase treatment, a first 18-cycle PCR with universal primers M1SS and BC2_uni_R was performed on all cDNA. The study's own analysis went as follows. For normalization, 1 million high-quality reads, each with a distinct molecular identifier, were randomly selected from each sample. Instead of being binned into consensus sequences, reads that shared molecular identifiers were thrown out. MiTCR, set to a Q25 quality threshold and the strictest error-elimination algorithm, was used for CDR3 identification, clonotype clustering and error correction. A nonparametric unseen species model using Euler transformation provided a lower-bound estimate of total TCR beta diversity. TCRdb reanalyzed the raw reads on its own, using fastp at Q25 for trimming and MiXCR for clone calling, and kept in-frame beta chains. CDR3 protein sequences are deduplicated, and each keeps its most common genes and DNA. The V and J calls come from TCRdb's annotation, not from the publication. The sample profile shows 1.5 million to 1.8 million distinct CDR3 sequences; approximately 43% of them were found once. The leading ten clones occupy approximately 4% of the sample.

The donors were a few dozen Caucasian individuals from Russia, aged roughly 6 to 90 years, who were systemically healthy. Approximately 9 milliliters of peripheral blood were collected from each donor into EDTA-treated Vacutainer tubes. Ficoll-Paque density-gradient centrifugation was used to isolate PBMCs, with at least 7 million obtained per sample. Total RNA was extracted from PBMCs with Trizol reagent, with at least 6 micrograms obtained per sample. The percentages of naive CD45RAhigh/CD27high T cells were determined by flow cytometry on a PBMC aliquot from every donor. Sequencing was performed on blood. Here the chain combines TRBV6-1 and TRBJ2-5; 8 bases in the middle match TRBD2. The sequence was collected from a woman under 30 in good health. The CDR3 region reads CASSDPTSAPYF. The nucleotide sequence is TGTGCCAGCAGTGACCCGACTAGCGCGCCGTACTTC.